Shown below are 29 T cell receptor beta chains from a single sample sequenced in a study of radiotherapy plus CTLA-4 blockade in lung cancer. This table comes from immunoSEQ multiplex PCR, and its TCRdb copy is limited to in-frame clones, with some not included. The data contain approximately 60,000 clones, 60% to 80% of them singletons. The starting material was peripheral blood, obtained from a patient treated with radiotherapy plus ipilimumab. The receptors derive from a human donor with non-small cell lung cancer who had a complete response to radiotherapy plus ipilimumab.

This chain uses TRBV18 with TRBJ2-1; D gene unclear. V lost 3 bases and J lost 8, with 8 bases in between. The CDR3 contains 12 residues. Germline assignment: CDR1 KGHSH and CDR2 LQKENI. This CDR3 reads CASSPEWDEQFF. In nucleotides, the CDR3 is TGTGCCAGCTCACCCGAGTGGGATGAGCAGTTCTTC.

This clone was seen a single time. This chain uses TRBV5-6 with TRBJ1-2, with TRBD1 as a possible D gene (6 bases). V was clipped by 4 bases and J by 2 bases, with 12 bases between them. CDR1 SGHDT and CDR2 YYEEEE come from the germline V gene. This CDR3 comprises 14 residues. In nucleotides, the CDR3 is TGTGCCAGCAGCCCCCTGGGGGGCAACTATGGCTACACCTTC. Amino acids: CASSPLGGNYGYTF.

This chain connects TRBV10-1 to TRBJ1-2; the D gene is possibly TRBD1 (6 bases). Looked up from germline, CDR1 is WNHNN and CDR2 is SYGVQD (reference sequence). The V end was cut by 2 bases, the J end by 4 bases, with 8 bases between. The CDR3 has 13 residues. The CDR3 here is CASSEGRGYGYTF. The CDR3 DNA reads as TGCGCCAGCAGTGAGGGCAGGGGCTATGGCTACACCTTC.

J is TRBJ1-5 and V is TRBV7-2; D uncertain. Trimming removed 4 bases from V and 6 bases from J, with 10 bases in between. The CDR3 consists of 13 residues. The germline gives CDR1 SGHTA, CDR2 FQGNSA. The CDR3 is CASSSNNGQPQHF. CDR3 nucleotide sequence: TGTGCCAGCAGCTCGAATAACGGTCAGCCCCAGCATTTT.

The gene calls are TRBV9 and TRBJ2-2, with TRBD1 matching 7 bases. Germline trimming cut 4 bases from V and 1 base from J; bases unmatched to any gene: 7. The CDR3 is made up of 16 amino acids. Germline V lookup: CDR1 SGDLS, CDR2 YYNGEE. CDR3 coding DNA: TGTGCCAGCAGCCCTCGACAGGGTCTGAACACCGGGGAGCTGTTTTTT. As protein: CASSPRQGLNTGELFF.

This clone appeared a single time. The chain links TRBV7-2 to TRBJ2-2, with D unclear. The CDR3 extends over 14 amino acids. Trimming removed 6 bases at V and 5 bases at J, with 13 bases between. Germline lookup yields CDR1 SGHTA and CDR2 FQGNSA. CDR3 DNA sequence: TGTGCCAGCAGATCAGGAATTTTTACCGGGGAGCTGTTTTTT. This encodes CASRSGIFTGELFF.

On this clone itself: In the same sample, other DNA sequences code for this CDR3. The chain uses TRBV7-2 and TRBJ1-3, with D possibly matching TRBD1 (5 bases). The CDR3 has 15 amino acids. Looked up from germline, CDR1 is SGHTA and CDR2 is FQGNSA. V was cut by 4 bases and J by 0 bases, with 10 bases left in between. CDR3 amino acids: CASSSGRSSGNTIYF. The CDR3 DNA is TGTGCCAGCAGCTCGGGACGGTCCTCTGGAAACACCATATATTTT.

This clone is categorized as medium-sized (0.01 to 0.1%). V gene TRBV4-3 combines with J gene TRBJ2-7; 9 nucleotides align to TRBD2. The CDR3 length is 15 residues. V trimming: 0 bases; J trimming: 2 bases; junction bases outside the gene matches: 2. CDR1 is LGHNA and CDR2 is YSLEER in the germline V gene. The chain's CDR3 is CASSQDSSGTYEQYV. For the CDR3, the DNA is TGCGCCAGCAGCCAAGACTCTAGCGGGACCTACGAGCAGTACGTC.

The V and J genes are TRBV19 and TRBJ2-6; D may correspond to TRBD1 or TRBD2 (5 bases each). Between the trimmed V and J ends, which lost 9 bases and 0 bases, there was a span of 12 bases. Germline CDR1 and CDR2: LNHDA and SQIVND (reference sequence). This CDR3 spans 15 amino acids. CDR3 in DNA: TGTGCCAGCCGGGACGGTCGCTCTGGGGCCAACGTCCTGACTTTC. Translated: CASRDGRSGANVLTF.

The chain is built from TRBV11-3 and TRBJ2-2, with 7 positions matching TRBD1. The V and J ends lost 11 bases and 7 bases, in that order; junction bases with no gene match: 13. The CDR3 loop spans 14 amino acids. Germline CDR1 SGHNT, CDR2 YENEEA. Here the CDR3 DNA reads TGTGCCTCGGACAGGTTTGACGCGGGCGGGGAGCTGTTTTTT. Translating it yields CASDRFDAGGELFF.

Points on this clone: A read error may account for a junction end that differs from germline. The identical CDR3 is also encoded by other nucleotide sequences in the sample. The rearrangement joins TRBV5-4 to TRBJ1-2, with D tentatively TRBD1 (5 bases). This CDR3 is 14 amino acids long. The germline V gene encodes CDR1 SGHNT and CDR2 YYREEE (reference sequence). CDR3 nucleotides: TGCGCCAGCAGTCCCGTCCTGCAGGGCTATGGCTACACCTTC. Translation: CASSPVLQGYGYTF. The full variable domain, its missing parts supplied by reference TRBV5-4 and TRBJ1-2, is ETGVTQSPTHLIKTRGQQVTLRCSSQSGHNTVSWYQQALGQGPQFIFQYYREEENGRGNFPPRFSGLQFPNYSSELNVNALELDDSALYLCASSPVLQGYGYTFGSGTRLTVV.

This clone was seen a handful of times. The rearrangement uses TRBV7-9 and TRBJ2-1; no firm D call. The CDR3 totals 15 residues. CDR1 is SEHNR and CDR2 is FQNEAQ in the germline V gene (reference sequence). V was cut by 5 bases and J by 3 bases, with 14 bases left in between. The CDR3 region is CASSPQRIGYNEQFF. The CDR3 bases are TGTGCCAGCAGCCCCCAGAGGATTGGCTACAATGAGCAGTTCTTC.

In this sample, this clone turned up once. The chain has TRBV7-2 and TRBJ1-1; D remains unclear. The ends were cut back, 5 bases at V and 3 bases at J, with 7 bases in the middle. Germline-derived CDR1 and CDR2 are SGHTA and FQGNSA. This CDR3 spans 12 amino acids. The CDR3 region has the DNA TGTGCCAGCAGCGCGAAGCACACTGAAGCTTTCTTT. Encoded protein: CASSAKHTEAFF.

With respect to this clone: The sample carries other DNA sequences with the same CDR3. This sequence joins TRBV18 and TRBJ1-6; no clear D. With 6 bases removed from V and 7 bases from J, the gap between germline ends came to 10 bases. Germline CDR1 is KGHSH and CDR2 is LQKENI. This CDR3 comprises 13 residues. CDR3 protein: CASSPGSNSPLHF. The CDR3 DNA follows: TGTGCCAGCTCCCCAGGATCGAATTCACCCCTCCACTTT.

The chain carries TRBV28 and TRBJ2-2, with TRBD2 as a possible D gene (5 bases). V was clipped by 8 bases and J by 4 bases, with 11 bases between them. The CDR3 length is 13 residues. The germline V gene encodes CDR1 MDHEN and CDR2 SYDVKM. The CDR3 is CASDGGITGELFF. In nucleotides, the CDR3 is TGTGCCAGCGACGGAGGAATCACCGGGGAGCTGTTTTTT.

The J gene is TRBJ2-3, the V gene TRBV5-1, with 7 bases matching TRBD1. The trim removed 4 bases at V and 0 bases at J, leaving 2 bases unmatched. The CDR3 is made up of 14 amino acids. The germline V gene has CDR1 SGHRS and CDR2 YFSETQ. The CDR3 bases are TGCGCCAGCAGCCAGGGACAGAGCACAGATACGCAGTATTTT. It translates to CASSQGQSTDTQYF.

The chain carries TRBV7-9 and TRBJ2-1, with D uncertain. Germline assignment: CDR1 SEHNR and CDR2 FQNEAQ (reference sequence). Trimming took 5 bases from V and 6 from J, leaving 17 bases between them. The CDR3 sequence is 15 residues long. CDR3 region: CASSPNTYIGNEQFF. CDR3 DNA: TGTGCCAGCAGCCCTAACACCTACATCGGCAATGAGCAGTTCTTC.

The chain is built from TRBV6-5 and TRBJ1-4; 11 bases line up with TRBD1. The J segment lost 9 bases and the V segment lost 5 bases, leaving 8 bases of the junction unmatched. Looked up from germline, CDR1 is MNHEY and CDR2 is SVGAGI. This CDR3 contains 15 residues. CDR3 loop: CASSTGTGGRQKLFF. CDR3 nucleotides: TGTGCCAGCAGTACGGGGACAGGGGGTAGGCAAAAACTGTTTTTT.

The chain has TRBV29-1 and TRBJ2-3; D gene unclear. V was clipped by 4 bases and J by 4 bases, with 9 bases between them. Germline V gene data show CDR1 as SQVTM and CDR2 as ANQGSEA. This CDR3 is 12 amino acids long. The CDR3 region is CSVGWVADTQYF. Written as DNA, the CDR3 is TGCAGCGTTGGCTGGGTTGCAGATACGCAGTATTTT.

The J gene is TRBJ1-5, the V gene TRBV9, with 9 bases fitting TRBD1. J lost 3 bases, V lost 0 bases, and 4 bases had no gene match. The CDR3 extends over 16 amino acids. CDR1 is SGDLS, CDR2 YYNGEE, per germline. This CDR3 reads CASSVEGDRANQPQHF. CDR3 sequence (DNA): TGTGCCAGCAGCGTAGAGGGGGACAGGGCCAATCAGCCCCAGCATTTT.

The CDR3 DNA is TGTGCCAGCTCACGCAACACAGAGATAAACACCGGGGAGCTGTTTTTT. Amino acids: CASSRNTEINTGELFF. The chain recombines TRBV18 with TRBJ2-2; D is unclear. There are 16 residues in the CDR3. Germline CDR1 reads KGHSH; CDR2 reads LQKENI. The V and J ends lost 4 bases and 2 bases respectively, with 14 bases between them.

The chain links TRBV6-1 to TRBJ2-7; D call uncertain. The germline V gene encodes CDR1 MNHNS and CDR2 SASEGT. The V gene lost 6 bases and the J gene lost 4 bases, with 16 bases spanning the gap. The CDR3 totals 14 residues. The CDR3 here is CASRTPVRNYEQYF. The CDR3 nucleotides read TGTGCCAGCAGGACCCCTGTCAGGAATTACGAGCAGTACTTC.

V usage is TRBV30 and J usage is TRBJ1-5; no clear D gene. The CDR3 is made up of 13 amino acids. Germline assignment: CDR1 GTSNPN and CDR2 SVGIG (reference sequence). With 4 bases removed from V and 4 bases from J, the gap between germline ends came to 11 bases. CDR3 region: CAWTEQKNQPQHF. For the CDR3, the DNA is TGTGCCTGGACAGAGCAGAAAAATCAGCCCCAGCATTTT.

The chain joins TRBV11-3 to TRBJ2-1, with a weak D call TRBD1 (5 bases). Per the germline V gene, CDR1 is SGHNT and CDR2 is YENEEA. This CDR3 contains 13 residues. V was trimmed by 4 bases and J by 8 bases, leaving 12 bases between them. The CDR3 DNA reads TGTGCCAGCAGCTCCTCAGGGTTGTATGAGCAGTTCTTC. This translates into CASSSSGLYEQFF.

The chain carries TRBV11-2 and TRBJ1-2; D ambiguous. V dropped 8 bases and J dropped 8 bases, with 12 bases sitting between them. The CDR3 consists of 11 residues. Germline lookup yields CDR1 SGHAT and CDR2 FQNNGV. The CDR3: CASFKGGGYTF. The DNA of the CDR3 is TGTGCCAGCTTTAAGGGTGGCGGCTACACCTTC.

In this sample, this clone turned up a few times. V and J are TRBV7-2 and TRBJ1-2; TRBD1 matches 9 bases. Looked up from germline, CDR1 is SGHTA and CDR2 is FQGNSA. The length of the CDR3 is 13 residues. V was clipped by 3 bases and J by 7 bases; unmatched bases: 3. The CDR3: CASSLGQGGGYTF. Written as DNA, the CDR3 is TGTGCCAGCAGCTTGGGACAGGGAGGTGGCTACACCTTC.

This chain links TRBV30 with TRBJ2-2; D not certain. With 4 bases removed from V and 5 bases from J, the gap between germline ends came to 14 bases. CDR3 size: 14 residues. Looked up from germline, CDR1 is GTSNPN and CDR2 is SVGIG (reference sequence). The CDR3 loop reads CAWTPERVTGELFF. CDR3 coding DNA: TGTGCCTGGACACCCGAAAGGGTGACCGGGGAGCTGTTTTTT.

The V call is TRBV27, the J call TRBJ1-4, with 7 bases that match TRBD1. V shed 5 bases, J shed 4 bases, and the junction held 4 bases outside the gene matches. The CDR3 spans 14 residues. Per the germline V gene, CDR1 is MNHEY and CDR2 is SMNVEV (reference sequence). The CDR3 is CASSDRALNEKLFF. The DNA of the CDR3 is TGTGCCAGCAGTGACAGGGCCCTTAATGAAAAACTGTTTTTT.

The genes are TRBV4-3 and TRBJ2-6, with D maybe TRBD1 (6 bases). The V end was cut by 4 bases, the J end by 4 bases, with 17 bases between. The CDR3 covers 17 residues. Germline CDR1 reads LGHNA; CDR2 reads YSLEER. This CDR3 is CASSRHTGSDGANVLTF. Written as DNA, the CDR3 is TGCGCCAGCAGCCGGCACACAGGGTCTGACGGGGCCAACGTCCTGACTTTC.